This is a list of T cell receptor beta chains from one sample in a study of cytomegalovirus exposure and HLA in healthy donors. Clones were sequenced by immunoSEQ multiplex PCR, and TCRdb holds only the in-frame ones, with some missing. The data show 55,000 to 65,000 clones, around 77% seen once. Sequenced: PBMCs. These receptors were obtained from a middle-aged woman in good health and CMV-seropositive. Each CDR3 is given without its conserved first and last residue.

v_gene,CDR3aa
TRBV4-3,ASSHPPGTGELF
TRBV30,AWGTGMFDYT
TRBV21-1,ASSSWTGAYEQY
TRBV5-4,ASSSGTKAGDTQY
TRBV6-5,ASSYGGGTEAF
TRBV29-1,SAGLDGETQY
TRBV7-9,ASIPTANYGYT
TRBV6-1,ATTLGDVTGELF
TRBV21-1,ASSKARSPYEQY
TRBV7-2,ASSARLAGTPDTQY
TRBV30,AWSDRLAGVRDTQY
TRBV19,ASRETGVRANEQF
TRBV18,ASSLRGEMNTEAF
TRBV7-2,ASSLLGYGYT
TRBV7-3,ASSLAGRNTEAF
TRBV18,ASSRAPIGAGELF
TRBV19,ASSATGTHEQY
TRBV18,ASSPHLRVRYGYT
TRBV4-3,ASSQDLTDWADTQY
TRBV30,GYRQGYTGELF
TRBV7-9,ASSQTGVSGNTIY
TRBV6-5,ASRRRGATDTQY
TRBV7-9,ARPRTVKGLNTEAF
TRBV29-1,SVETVLNEQF
TRBV5-1,ASSYGRDNEAF
TRBV11-2,ASSSHGTLWEAF
TRBV5-1,ASSLGAGTYEQY
TRBV7-2,ASSRDSSSYEQY
TRBV19,ASTMGWTGEKLF
TRBV6-4,ASSELAGGKKY
TRBV5-1,ASSPQGDRYT
TRBV4-1,ASSPDTDSYNSPLH
TRBV28,ASSYGTNLLRLY
TRBV12-5,ASGLTGAEQY
TRBV9,ASSGRGTGHYPNYGYT
TRBV28,ASSLAGVNTEAF
TRBV12-5,ASARGRTEAF
TRBV5-6,ASSLLGGGELF
TRBV5-1,TSRLTGTASSYEQY
TRBV28,ASSFHGRVSYEQY
TRBV7-2,ASSLDRNSPLH
TRBV7-2,ASSPTGTGFGQY
TRBV18,ASSPWGADTQY
TRBV16,ASSQLDRVKVQPQH
TRBV15,ATSRDRANYEQY
TRBV9,ASSRGLDRVDGYT
TRBV7-2,ASSSVEDYNQETQY
TRBV5-5,ASSVTAGAGVVSYGYT
TRBV5-5,ASSFEGGSGANVLT
TRBV6-6,ASSSGQAEPPRELF
TRBV11-2,ASSLANGNTIY
TRBV9,ASSVGDPSGADTQY
TRBV10-3,AISEGTSNEKLF
TRBV19,ASSIGQGASQPQH
TRBV15,ATSRQGNQETQH
TRBV29-1,SAAGGSPTDTQY
TRBV5-6,ASSLAETTLSTDTQY
TRBV5-5,ASSLQGQAQY
TRBV7-3,ASSPTRTGNNEQF